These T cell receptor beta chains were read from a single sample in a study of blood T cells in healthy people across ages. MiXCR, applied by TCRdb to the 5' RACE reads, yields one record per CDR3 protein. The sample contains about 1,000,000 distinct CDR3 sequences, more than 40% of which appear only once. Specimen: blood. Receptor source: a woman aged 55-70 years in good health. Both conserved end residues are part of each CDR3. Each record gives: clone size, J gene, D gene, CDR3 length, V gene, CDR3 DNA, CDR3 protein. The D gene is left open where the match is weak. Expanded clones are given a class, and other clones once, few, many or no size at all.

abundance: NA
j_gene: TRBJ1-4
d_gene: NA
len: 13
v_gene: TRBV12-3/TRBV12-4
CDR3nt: TGTGCCAGCAGTTTTGGGGCAGGGGAAAAACTGTTTTTT
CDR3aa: CASSFGAGEKLFF

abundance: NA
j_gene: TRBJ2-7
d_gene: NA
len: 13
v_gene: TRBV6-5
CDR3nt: TGTGCCAGCAGCCCCAGGGGTTCGGTCGAGCAGTACTTC
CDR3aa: CASSPRGSVEQYF

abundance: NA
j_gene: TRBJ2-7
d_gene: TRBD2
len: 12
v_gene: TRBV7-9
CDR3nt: TGTGCCAGCAGCGGGACTAGGGAAGAGCAGTACTTC
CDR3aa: CASSGTREEQYF

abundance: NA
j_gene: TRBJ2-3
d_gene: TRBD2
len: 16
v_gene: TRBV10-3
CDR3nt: TGTGCCATCAGTGAGGATAGCGGGAAGAGGGCAGATACGCAGTATTTT
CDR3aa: CAISEDSGKRADTQYF

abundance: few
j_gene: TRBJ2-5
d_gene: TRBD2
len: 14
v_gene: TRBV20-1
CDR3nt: TGCAGTGCTTCCATAGCGGGAGGAGGGGAGACCCAGTACTTC
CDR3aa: CSASIAGGGETQYF

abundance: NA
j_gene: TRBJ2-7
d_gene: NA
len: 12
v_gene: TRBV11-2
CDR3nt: TGTGCCAGCAGCTTAGCACCCTACGAGCAGAACTTC
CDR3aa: CASSLAPYEQNF

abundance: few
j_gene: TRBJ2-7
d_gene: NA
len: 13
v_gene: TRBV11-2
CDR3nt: TGTGCCAGCAGCTGGGCCCCGTCCTACGAGCAGTACTTC
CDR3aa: CASSWAPSYEQYF

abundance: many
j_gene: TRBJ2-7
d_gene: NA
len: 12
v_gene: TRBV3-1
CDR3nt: TGTGCCAGCAGCCAATCCGGAGTGGAGCAGTACTTC
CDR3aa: CASSQSGVEQYF

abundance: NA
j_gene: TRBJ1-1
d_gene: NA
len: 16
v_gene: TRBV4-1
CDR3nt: TGCGCCAGCAGCCAAGAGACCCTTCGTCCCTACACTGAAGCTTTCTTT
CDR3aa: CASSQETLRPYTEAFF

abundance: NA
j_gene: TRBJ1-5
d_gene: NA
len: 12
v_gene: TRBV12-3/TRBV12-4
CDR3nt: TGTGCCAGCAGTTTAGAGAATCAGCCCCAGCATTTT
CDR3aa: CASSLENQPQHF

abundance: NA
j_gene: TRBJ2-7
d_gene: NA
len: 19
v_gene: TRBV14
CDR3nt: TGTGCCAGCAGGTGGGACAGGGGACCGAGCGGGAGGTCCAACAATGAGCAGTACTTC
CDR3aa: CASRWDRGPSGRSNNEQYF

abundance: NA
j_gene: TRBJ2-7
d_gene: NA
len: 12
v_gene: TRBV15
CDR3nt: TGTGCCACCAGCAGTGTCCTCGACGAGCAGTACTTC
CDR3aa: CATSSVLDEQYF

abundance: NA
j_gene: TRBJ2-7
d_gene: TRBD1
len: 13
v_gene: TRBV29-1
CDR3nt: TGCAGCGGAACAGGGGGCTGGTCTAGCGAGCAGTACTTC
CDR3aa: CSGTGGWSSEQYF

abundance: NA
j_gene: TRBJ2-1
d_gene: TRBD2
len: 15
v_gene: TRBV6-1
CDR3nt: TGTGCCAGCAGCGGGAGGACCTCATCCTACAATGAGCAGTTCTTC
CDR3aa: CASSGRTSSYNEQFF

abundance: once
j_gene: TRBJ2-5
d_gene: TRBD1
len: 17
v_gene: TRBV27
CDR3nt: TGTGCCAGCAGTGCGTCCCGGGACAGGGCCCACCAAGAGACCCAGTACTTC
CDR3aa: CASSASRDRAHQETQYF